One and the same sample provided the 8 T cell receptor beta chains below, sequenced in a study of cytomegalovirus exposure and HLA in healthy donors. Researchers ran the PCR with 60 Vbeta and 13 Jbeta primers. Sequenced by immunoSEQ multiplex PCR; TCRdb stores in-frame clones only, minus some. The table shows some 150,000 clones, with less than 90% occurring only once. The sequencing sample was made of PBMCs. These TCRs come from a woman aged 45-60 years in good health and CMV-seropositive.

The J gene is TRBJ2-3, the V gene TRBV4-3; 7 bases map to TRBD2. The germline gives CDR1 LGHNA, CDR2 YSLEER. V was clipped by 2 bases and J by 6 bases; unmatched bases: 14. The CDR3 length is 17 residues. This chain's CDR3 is CASSQNRLGSGMDTQYF. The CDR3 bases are TGCGCCAGCAGCCAAAACCGCTTAGGGAGCGGGATGGATACGCAGTATTTT.

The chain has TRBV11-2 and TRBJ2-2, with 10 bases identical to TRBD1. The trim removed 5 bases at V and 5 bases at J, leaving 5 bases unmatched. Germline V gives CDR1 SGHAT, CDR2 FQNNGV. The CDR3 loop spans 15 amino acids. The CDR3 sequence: CASSHRTGGTGELFF. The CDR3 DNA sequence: TGTGCCAGCAGCCATCGGACAGGGGGAACCGGGGAGCTGTTTTTT.

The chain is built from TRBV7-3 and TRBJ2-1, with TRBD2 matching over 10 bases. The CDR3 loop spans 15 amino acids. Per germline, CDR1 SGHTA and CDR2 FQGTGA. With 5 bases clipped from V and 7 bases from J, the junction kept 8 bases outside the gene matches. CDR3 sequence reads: CASSPSGGAGNEQFF. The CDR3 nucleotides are TGTGCCAGCAGCCCAAGCGGGGGGGCCGGGAATGAGCAGTTCTTC.

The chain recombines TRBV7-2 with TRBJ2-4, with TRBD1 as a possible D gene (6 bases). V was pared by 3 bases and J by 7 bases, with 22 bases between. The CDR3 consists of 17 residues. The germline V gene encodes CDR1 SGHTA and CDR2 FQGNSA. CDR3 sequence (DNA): TGTGCCAGCAGCTTTAGGGGACACCCTTACGGATCGAACATTCAGTACTTC. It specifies CASSFRGHPYGSNIQYF. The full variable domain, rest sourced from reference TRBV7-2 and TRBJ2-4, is GAGVSQSPSNKVTEKGKDVELRCDPISGHTALYWYRQSLGQGLEFLIYFQGNSAPDKSGLPSDRFSAERTGGSVSTLTIQRTQQEDSAVYLCASSFRGHPYGSNIQYFGAGTRLSVL.

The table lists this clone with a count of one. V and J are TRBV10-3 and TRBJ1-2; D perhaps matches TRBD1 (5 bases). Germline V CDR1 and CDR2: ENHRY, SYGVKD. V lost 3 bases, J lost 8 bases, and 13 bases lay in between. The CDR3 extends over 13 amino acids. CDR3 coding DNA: TGTGCCATCAGTGAATCACCAGGGAACGGCTACACCTTC. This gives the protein CAISESPGNGYTF.

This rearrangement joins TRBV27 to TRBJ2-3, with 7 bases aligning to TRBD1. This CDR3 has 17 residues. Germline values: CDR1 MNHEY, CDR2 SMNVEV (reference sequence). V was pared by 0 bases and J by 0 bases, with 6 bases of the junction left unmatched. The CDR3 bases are TGTGCCAGCAGTTTATCCGGGACAGTCCCTAGCACAGATACGCAGTATTTT. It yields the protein CASSLSGTVPSTDTQYF.

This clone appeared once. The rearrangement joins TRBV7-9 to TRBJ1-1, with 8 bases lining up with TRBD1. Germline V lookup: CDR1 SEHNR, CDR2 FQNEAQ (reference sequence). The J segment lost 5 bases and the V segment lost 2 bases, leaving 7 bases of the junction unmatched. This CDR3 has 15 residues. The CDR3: CASSLQGALVTEAFF. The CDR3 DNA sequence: TGTGCCAGCAGCTTACAGGGGGCCTTAGTGACTGAAGCTTTCTTT.

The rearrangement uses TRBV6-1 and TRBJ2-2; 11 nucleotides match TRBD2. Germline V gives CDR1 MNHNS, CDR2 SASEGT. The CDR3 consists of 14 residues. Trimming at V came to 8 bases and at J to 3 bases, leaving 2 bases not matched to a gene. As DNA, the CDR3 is TGTGCCAGCCGGGGACTAGCGGACACCGGGGAGCTGTTTTTT. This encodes CASRGLADTGELFF.